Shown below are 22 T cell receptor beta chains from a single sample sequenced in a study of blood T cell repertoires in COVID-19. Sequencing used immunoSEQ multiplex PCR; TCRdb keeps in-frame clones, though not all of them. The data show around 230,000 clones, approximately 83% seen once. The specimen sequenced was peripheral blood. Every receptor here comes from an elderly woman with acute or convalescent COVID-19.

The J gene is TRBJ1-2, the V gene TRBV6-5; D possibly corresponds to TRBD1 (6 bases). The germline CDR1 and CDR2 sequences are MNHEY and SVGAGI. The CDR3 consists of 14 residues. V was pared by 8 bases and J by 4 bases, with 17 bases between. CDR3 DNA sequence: TGTGCCAGCGAAACCAGGGGTTATTTCTATGGCTACACCTTC. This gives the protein CASETRGYFYGYTF.

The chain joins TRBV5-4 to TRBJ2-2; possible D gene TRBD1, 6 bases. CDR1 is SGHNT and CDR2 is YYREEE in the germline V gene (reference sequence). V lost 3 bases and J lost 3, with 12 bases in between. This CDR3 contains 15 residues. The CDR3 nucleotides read TGTGCCAGCAGCTCTACAGGGCGGGACACCGGGGAGCTGTTTTTT. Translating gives CASSSTGRDTGELFF.

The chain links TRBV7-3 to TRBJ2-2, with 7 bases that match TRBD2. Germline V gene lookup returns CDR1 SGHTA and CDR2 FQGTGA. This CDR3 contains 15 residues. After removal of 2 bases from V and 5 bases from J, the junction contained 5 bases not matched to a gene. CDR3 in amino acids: CASSLSGGRTGELFF. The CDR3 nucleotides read TGTGCCAGCAGCTTATCGGGGGGAAGGACCGGGGAGCTGTTTTTT.

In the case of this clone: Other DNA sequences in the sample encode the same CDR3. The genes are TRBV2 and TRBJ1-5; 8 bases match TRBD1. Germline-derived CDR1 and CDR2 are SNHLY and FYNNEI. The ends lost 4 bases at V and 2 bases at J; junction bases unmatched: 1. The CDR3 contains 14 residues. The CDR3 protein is CASSVTGGNQPQHF. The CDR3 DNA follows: TGTGCCAGCAGTGTGACAGGGGGCAATCAGCCCCAGCATTTT.

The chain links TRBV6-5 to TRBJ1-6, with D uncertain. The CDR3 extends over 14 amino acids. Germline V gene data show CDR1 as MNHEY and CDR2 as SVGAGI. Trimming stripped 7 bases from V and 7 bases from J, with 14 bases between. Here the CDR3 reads CASTLLGGNSPLHF. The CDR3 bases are TGTGCCAGCACCCTATTGGGAGGGAATTCACCCCTCCACTTT.

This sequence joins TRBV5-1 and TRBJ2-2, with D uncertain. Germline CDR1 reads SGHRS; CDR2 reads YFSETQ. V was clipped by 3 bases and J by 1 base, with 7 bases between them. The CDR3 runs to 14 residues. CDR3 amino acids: CASSSSGNTGELFF. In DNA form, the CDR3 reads TGCGCCAGCAGCTCCTCAGGGAACACCGGGGAGCTGTTTTTT.

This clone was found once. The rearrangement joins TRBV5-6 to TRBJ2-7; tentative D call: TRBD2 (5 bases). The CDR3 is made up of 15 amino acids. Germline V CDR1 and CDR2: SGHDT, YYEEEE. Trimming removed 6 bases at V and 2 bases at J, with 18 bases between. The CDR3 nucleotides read TGTGCCAGCACCGTCCGGACTGTTACAGCCTACGAGCAGTACTTC. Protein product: CASTVRTVTAYEQYF.

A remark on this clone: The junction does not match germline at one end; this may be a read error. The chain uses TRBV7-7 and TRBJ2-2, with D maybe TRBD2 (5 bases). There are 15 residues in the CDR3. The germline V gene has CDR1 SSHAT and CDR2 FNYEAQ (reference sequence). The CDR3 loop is CASSMGAQNTGELFF. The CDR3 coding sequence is TGTGCTAGCAGCATGGGAGCGCAGAACACCGGGGAGCTGTTTTTT.

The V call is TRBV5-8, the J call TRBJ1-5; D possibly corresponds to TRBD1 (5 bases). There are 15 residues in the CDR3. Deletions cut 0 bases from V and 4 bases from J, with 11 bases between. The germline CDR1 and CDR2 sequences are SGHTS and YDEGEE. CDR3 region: CASSLGLQGNQPQHF. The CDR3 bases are TGTGCCAGCAGCTTGGGTCTGCAGGGTAATCAGCCCCAGCATTTT.

DNA for the CDR3: TGCGCCAGCAGCTCGACAGGTTCTGGGGCCAACGTCCTGACTTTC. It is translated as CASSSTGSGANVLTF. The chain has TRBV5-1 and TRBJ2-6, with D tentatively TRBD1 (6 bases). CDR1 is SGHRS, CDR2 YFSETQ, per germline. Deletions cut 3 bases from V and 1 base from J, with 8 bases between. The CDR3 runs to 15 residues.

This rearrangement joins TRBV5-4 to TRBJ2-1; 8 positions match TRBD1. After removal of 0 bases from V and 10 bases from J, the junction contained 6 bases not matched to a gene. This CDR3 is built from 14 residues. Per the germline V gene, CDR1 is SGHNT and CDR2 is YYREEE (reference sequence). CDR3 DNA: TGTGCCAGCAGCTTGGGGACAGGGAGCGGCGAGCAGTTCTTC. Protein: CASSLGTGSGEQFF.

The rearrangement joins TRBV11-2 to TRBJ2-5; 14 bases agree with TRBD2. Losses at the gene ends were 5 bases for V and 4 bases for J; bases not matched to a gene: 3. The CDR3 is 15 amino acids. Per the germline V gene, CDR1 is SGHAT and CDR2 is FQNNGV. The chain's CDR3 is CASSPGTSGGETQYF. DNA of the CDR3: TGTGCCAGCAGCCCCGGGACTAGCGGGGGAGAGACCCAGTACTTC.

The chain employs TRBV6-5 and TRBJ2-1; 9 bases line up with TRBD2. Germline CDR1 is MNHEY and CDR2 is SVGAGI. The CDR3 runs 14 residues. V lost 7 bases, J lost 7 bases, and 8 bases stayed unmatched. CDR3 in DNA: TGTGCCAGCAACGTAGCGGGGGCCTTTAATGAGCAGTTCTTC. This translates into CASNVAGAFNEQFF.

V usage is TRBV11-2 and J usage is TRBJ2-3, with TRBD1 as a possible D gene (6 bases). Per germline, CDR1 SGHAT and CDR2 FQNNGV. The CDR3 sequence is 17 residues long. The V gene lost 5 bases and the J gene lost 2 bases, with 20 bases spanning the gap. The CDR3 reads CASSQPLHRATTDTQYF. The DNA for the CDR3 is TGTGCCAGCAGCCAACCCCTTCACAGGGCGACCACAGATACGCAGTATTTT.

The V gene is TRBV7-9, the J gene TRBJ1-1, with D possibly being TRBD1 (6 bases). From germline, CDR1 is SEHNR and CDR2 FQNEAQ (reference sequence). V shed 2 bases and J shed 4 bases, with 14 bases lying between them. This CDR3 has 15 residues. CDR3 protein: CASSLRPVGGTEAFF. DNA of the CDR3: TGTGCCAGCAGCTTACGTCCAGTAGGGGGCACTGAAGCTTTCTTT.

The CDR3 reads CASTRTGGTGELFF. The DNA of the CDR3 is TGTGCCAGTACGAGGACAGGGGGCACCGGGGAGCTGTTTTTT. This chain joins TRBV19 and TRBJ2-2, with 10 nucleotides matching TRBD1. Trimming removed 7 bases from V and 4 bases from J; junction bases left unmatched: 3. The CDR3 is 14 amino acids. Germline assignment: CDR1 LNHDA and CDR2 SQIVND (reference sequence).

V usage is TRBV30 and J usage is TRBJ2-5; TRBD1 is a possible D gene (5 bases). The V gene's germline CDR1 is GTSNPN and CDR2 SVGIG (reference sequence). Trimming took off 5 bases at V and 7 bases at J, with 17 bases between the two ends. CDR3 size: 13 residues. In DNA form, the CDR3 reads TGTGCCTGGGGGGCAGGGCCCTTAGGGACCCAGTACTTC. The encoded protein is CAWGAGPLGTQYF.

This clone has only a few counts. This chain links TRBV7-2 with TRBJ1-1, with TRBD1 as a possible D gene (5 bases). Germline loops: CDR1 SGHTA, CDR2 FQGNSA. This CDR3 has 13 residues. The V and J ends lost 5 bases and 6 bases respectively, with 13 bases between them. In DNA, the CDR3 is TGTGCCAGCAGCCGGGGGATTTCCGCTGAAGCTTTCTTT. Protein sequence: CASSRGISAEAFF.

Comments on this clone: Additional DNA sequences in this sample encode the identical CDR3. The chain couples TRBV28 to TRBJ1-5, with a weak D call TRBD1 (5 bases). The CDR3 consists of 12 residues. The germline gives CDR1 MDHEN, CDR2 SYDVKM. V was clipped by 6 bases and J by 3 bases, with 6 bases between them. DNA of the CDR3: TGTGCCAGCAGGGGGCCCAATCAGCCCCAGCATTTT. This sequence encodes CASRGPNQPQHF.

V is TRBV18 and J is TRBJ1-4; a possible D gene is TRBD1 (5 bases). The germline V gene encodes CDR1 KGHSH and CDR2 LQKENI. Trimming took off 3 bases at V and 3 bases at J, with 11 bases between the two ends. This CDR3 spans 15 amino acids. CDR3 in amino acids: CASSPAGQPNEKLFF. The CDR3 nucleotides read TGTGCCAGCTCACCTGCGGGGCAACCTAATGAAAAACTGTTTTTT.

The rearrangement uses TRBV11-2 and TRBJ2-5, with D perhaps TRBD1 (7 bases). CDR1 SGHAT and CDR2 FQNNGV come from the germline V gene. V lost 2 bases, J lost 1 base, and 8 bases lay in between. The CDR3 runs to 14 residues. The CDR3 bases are TGTGCCAGCAGCTTACAGGGGGGCCAAGAGACCCAGTACTTC. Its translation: CASSLQGGQETQYF.

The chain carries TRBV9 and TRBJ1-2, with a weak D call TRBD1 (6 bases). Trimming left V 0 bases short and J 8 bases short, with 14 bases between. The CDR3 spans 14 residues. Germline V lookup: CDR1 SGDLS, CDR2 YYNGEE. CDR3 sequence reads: CASSVVGGAGGYTF. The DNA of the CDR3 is TGTGCCAGCAGCGTAGTCGGGGGGGCTGGAGGCTACACCTTC.